The 5 T cell receptor beta chains given below trace back to one sample, sequenced in a study of blood T cell repertoires in COVID-19. The method was immunoSEQ multiplex PCR; TCRdb's version includes in-frame clones alone and lacks a portion of them. Among some 87,000 clones listed, approximately 90% were seen once. The specimen sequenced was peripheral blood. The receptors stem from a human donor with COVID-19, enrolled during active disease. The donor label of this sample is uncertain.

The J gene is TRBJ2-1, the V gene TRBV27; 7 bases line up with TRBD1. CDR3 length equals 13 residues. Germline trimming cut 5 bases from V and 7 bases from J; bases unmatched to any gene: 5. Germline CDR1 MNHEY, CDR2 SMNVEV (reference sequence). The chain's CDR3 is CASSKTGVNEQFF. As DNA, the CDR3 is TGTGCCAGCAGTAAAACAGGGGTAAATGAGCAGTTCTTC.

This clone has a single count. This rearrangement joins TRBV5-6 to TRBJ2-5; 11 nucleotides match TRBD2. The CDR3 is made up of 17 amino acids. Germline loops: CDR1 SGHDT, CDR2 YYEEEE. With 1 base clipped from V and 4 bases from J, the junction kept 9 bases outside the gene matches. The CDR3 protein is CASSLYLSGGDGETQYF. CDR3 nucleotide sequence: TGTGCCAGCAGCTTGTATCTTAGCGGGGGGGATGGAGAGACCCAGTACTTC.

J is TRBJ1-2 and V is TRBV7-8; possible D gene TRBD1, 5 bases. Germline lookup yields CDR1 SGHVS and CDR2 FQNEAQ. The CDR3 covers 13 residues. V was cut by 1 base and J by 4 bases, with 7 bases left in between. The CDR3 protein is CASSLETGYGYTF. The CDR3 DNA follows: TGTGCCAGCAGCTTAGAAACAGGCTATGGCTACACCTTC. The full variable domain, with the rest looked up from reference TRBV7-8 and TRBJ1-2, is GAGVSQSPRYKVAKRGQDVALRCDPISGHVSLFWYQQALGQGPEFLTYFQNEAQLDKSGLPSDRFFAERPEGSVSTLKIQRTQQEDSAVYLCASSLETGYGYTFGSGTRLTVV.

This rearrangement joins TRBV3-1 (or the pseudogene TRBV3-2) to TRBJ2-2; TRBD2 agrees at 8 bases. From germline, CDR1 is LGHDT and CDR2 YNNKEL (reference sequence). The CDR3 is made up of 15 amino acids. Trimming took 5 bases from V and 7 from J; bases not matched to a gene: 9. The CDR3 DNA reads as TGTGCCAGCAGCTTCGGACTAGCTGCCGACGGGGAGCTGTTTTTT. Protein product: CASSFGLAADGELFF.

The chain has TRBV2 and TRBJ2-1, with TRBD1 as a possible D gene (5 bases). This CDR3 is built from 12 residues. V lost 8 bases and J 6 bases, leaving 11 bases between the germline ends. Germline V gene data show CDR1 as SNHLY and CDR2 as FYNNEI. The CDR3: CASGQWGNEQFF. The CDR3 nucleotides read TGTGCCAGCGGACAATGGGGCAATGAGCAGTTCTTC.